Below, one T cell receptor (beta chain) is given with its context. The target antigen is unknown. This sample was taken from a study of shared clonotypes between healthy human individuals. The method was immunoSEQ multiplex PCR; TCRdb's version includes in-frame clones alone and lacks a portion of them. This table has approximately 2.4 million clones, more than 90% appearing once. CDR1 and CDR2 (germline): SGDLS, YYNGEE. With 3 bases removed from V and 2 bases from J, the gap between germline ends came to 20 bases. The CDR3 is 17 residues long. Study-wide results and limits: Generally, naive subsets came out with larger estimated richness than memory subsets. Relative to their counterparts shared across all four donors, non-shared clonotypes exhibited diminished generation probabilities.

The genes are TRBV9 and TRBJ2-5, with D possibly TRBD2 on 5 matching bases. Material: naive CD4+ T cells sorted from blood. The subset is: CD45RA+ positively selected. The TCR sequence derives from a man aged 18 to 30 in good health. The CDR3 spells CASSALPEGKVQETQYF. The CDR3 DNA reads as TGTGCCAGCAGCGCCCTACCTGAGGGCAAGGTGCAAGAGACCCAGTACTTC.